This TCR beta chain came from a study of cytomegalovirus exposure and HLA in healthy donors. General study results and limits: A later analysis reportedly found that, within productive TCRs, an Asian-associated ancestry cluster had fewer N-insertions than the mean observed across the roughly 700 donors. A link between a missense DCLRE1C variant and TCR beta V- and J-gene trimming emerged from a later analysis. Investigators reported 150 to 200 TCR beta chains as tied to cytomegalovirus.

A multiplex PCR was run with 60 Vbeta primers and 13 Jbeta primers. Original data processing: Unique TCR beta chains totaled some 80 million in a later count, with roughly 11 million of them shared. The method was immunoSEQ multiplex PCR; TCRdb's version includes in-frame clones alone and lacks a portion of them. That table furnishes V, J and clone size, whereas the DNA furnished D and trimming. The listing contains 45,000 to 60,000 clones. Per the germline V gene, CDR1 is MNHNY and CDR2 is SVGAGI (reference sequence). This CDR3 spans 13 amino acids. The germline V and J ends were trimmed by 2 bases and 5 bases, with 7 bases remaining between them. Concerning this clone: The antigen is unknown.

The chain employs TRBV6-6 and TRBJ1-5; D is undetermined. Sample: PBMCs. This clonotype was obtained from a male donor in good health and CMV-seronegative. CDR3 residues: CASSYPPDQPQHF. The CDR3 nucleotides read TGTGCCAGCAGTTACCCCCCCGATCAGCCCCAGCATTTT.